Each of the 2 T cell receptor beta chains below was sequenced from the same sample in a study of identical twins. Via MiXCR, TCRdb re-called the 5' RACE reads, giving one row per CDR3 protein. The sample has 650,000 to 800,000 distinct CDR3 sequences; approximately 9% are singletons. These records were also assigned to another study, of yellow fever vaccine responses in identical twins.

Sequencing was carried out using PBMCs. The source of these receptors is a woman aged 18 to 35 in good health.

This clonotype was detected a few times. The rearrangement joins TRBV20-1 to TRBJ2-6; tentatively, D is TRBD1 (6 bases). CDR1 and CDR2 (germline): DFQATT, SNEGSKA (reference sequence). V lost 3 bases and J lost 0, with 12 bases in between. The CDR3 has 16 amino acids. CDR3 in amino acids: CSASLGAYSGANVLTF. The CDR3 DNA is TGCAGTGCTAGTTTGGGGGCCTACTCTGGGGCCAACGTCCTGACTTTC.

In this sample, this clonotype turned up many times. The chain employs TRBV6-4 and TRBJ2-3; D might be TRBD1 or TRBD2, each matching 5 bases. CDR3 length: 13 residues. Looked up from germline, CDR1 is MRHNA and CDR2 is SNTAGT. V lost 10 bases and J lost 5, with 16 bases in between. CDR3 protein: CATSRGIEDTQYF. The CDR3 DNA reads as TGTGCCACCTCGAGGGGTATTGAAGATACGCAGTATTTT.